Presented here are 30 T cell receptor beta chains from one specimen sequenced in a study of T cells after yellow fever vaccination. In TCRdb, the 5' RACE reads were re-called with MiXCR into one record per CDR3 protein. The table records about 340,000 distinct CDR3 sequences, 3% to 4.5% of them present only once. The starting material was PBMCs, obtained 5 days after the yellow fever booster vaccination. The receptors shown here come from a man in his late teens or twenties who received the YFV17D yellow fever vaccine.

This clonotype has more than one count but fewer than ten. The CDR3 nucleotides are TGTGCCAGCAGCCAAACCGGGACTAGCGCTGCCAAAAACATTCAGTACTTC. Its protein product is CASSQTGTSAAKNIQYF. J is TRBJ2-4 and V is TRBV4-2; 10 bases line up with TRBD2. The germline V gene encodes CDR1 LGHNA and CDR2 YNFKEQ. The CDR3 covers 17 residues. V was pared by 2 bases and J by 1 base, with 5 bases of the junction left unmatched.

The chain is built from TRBV15 and TRBJ2-3; D call uncertain. With 1 base removed from V and 0 bases from J, the gap between germline ends came to 5 bases. The germline CDR1 and CDR2 sequences are LNHNV and YYDKDF (reference sequence). The CDR3 is 14 residues long. The CDR3 loop is CATSRGASTDTQYF. In nucleotides, the CDR3 is TGTGCCACCAGCAGAGGGGCTAGCACAGATACGCAGTATTTT. Looking up the rest from reference TRBV15 and TRBJ2-3 gives the full variable domain: DAMVIQNPRYQVTQFGKPVTLSCSQTLNHNVMYWYQQKSSQAPKLLFHYYDKDFNNEADTPDNFQSRRPNTSFCFLDIRSPGLGDTAMYLCATSRGASTDTQYFGPGTRLTVL.

V is TRBV7-9 and J is TRBJ1-4, with a weak D call TRBD1 (5 bases). CDR3 length: 14 amino acids. V was shortened by 1 base and J by 11 bases, with 14 bases between the two germline ends. CDR1 SEHNR and CDR2 FQNEAQ come from the germline V gene (reference sequence). The CDR3 DNA follows: TGTGCCAGCAGCTTAGTGGGGACCTCGGGGAAACTGTTTTTT. This sequence encodes CASSLVGTSGKLFF.

This clonotype was recorded at least ten times. The chain recombines TRBV2 with TRBJ2-7, with TRBD1 identical over 10 bases. With 7 bases clipped from V and 0 bases from J, the junction kept 6 bases outside the gene matches. This CDR3 comprises 15 residues. The V gene's germline CDR1 is SNHLY and CDR2 FYNNEI. In nucleotides, the CDR3 is TGTGCCAGCACCCGACAGGGGGCAAGCTCCTACGAGCAGTACGTC. Translated, it gives CASTRQGASSYEQYV.

In this sample, this clonotype turned up a few times. J is TRBJ1-1 and V is TRBV12-3 or TRBV12-4, with TRBD1 matching 8 bases. The length of the CDR3 is 12 residues. Trimming cost V 5 bases and J 10 bases; bases outside gene matches: 6. The CDR3 DNA is TGTGCCAGCAGTCCGGGACAGGTTGGAGCTTTCTTT. This translates into CASSPGQVGAFF.

This clonotype was seen a handful of times. The chain has TRBV7-2 and TRBJ1-2, with 12 positions matching TRBD1. The CDR3 totals 16 residues. CDR1 is SGHTA and CDR2 is FQGNSA in the germline V gene. Losses at the gene ends were 1 base for V and 3 bases for J; bases not matched to a gene: 3. This chain's CDR3 is CASSLGDRGLYYGYTF. DNA of the CDR3: TGTGCCAGCAGCTTAGGGGACAGGGGGCTATACTATGGCTACACCTTC.

This clonotype was counted many times. The chain couples TRBV5-1 to TRBJ1-3, with no clear D. Deletions cut 0 bases from V and 4 bases from J, with 5 bases between. CDR1 SGHRS and CDR2 YFSETQ come from the germline V gene. The CDR3 is made up of 13 amino acids. CDR3 amino acids: CASSLEVGNTIYF. DNA of the CDR3: TGCGCCAGCAGCTTGGAGGTGGGAAACACCATATATTTT. Filled out from reference TRBV5-1 and TRBJ1-3, the complete variable domain reads KAGVTQTPRYLIKTRGQQVTLSCSPISGHRSVSWYQQTPGQGLQFLFEYFSETQRNKGNFPGRFSGRQFSNSRSEMNVSTLELGDSALYLCASSLEVGNTIYFGEGSWLTVV.

V gene TRBV24-1 combines with J gene TRBJ2-3, with TRBD2 matching 7 bases. Germline V CDR1 and CDR2: KGHDR, SFDVKD. J lost 2 bases, V lost 4 bases, and 5 bases had no gene match. This CDR3 is built from 15 residues. CDR3 bases: TGTGCCACCAGTGACCCCGGGGGGTCCACAGATACGCAGTATTTT. Amino acids: CATSDPGGSTDTQYF.

This clonotype has a handful of counts. V gene TRBV5-1 combines with J gene TRBJ2-7; perhaps TRBD1 as D (6 bases). The CDR3 spans 15 residues. Trimming left V 0 bases short and J 5 bases short, with 15 bases between. Germline V gives CDR1 SGHRS, CDR2 YFSETQ. Written as DNA, the CDR3 is TGCGCCAGCAGCTTGGAGGGGGAAGGGTCCAACGAGCAGTACTTC. Translated: CASSLEGEGSNEQYF.

This clonotype was counted only a few times. V gene TRBV7-9 combines with J gene TRBJ2-6, with D perhaps TRBD1 (5 bases). CDR1 and CDR2 from the germline V gene are SEHNR and FQNEAQ (reference sequence). V dropped 2 bases and J dropped 0 bases, with 23 bases sitting between them. The CDR3 runs 21 residues. The CDR3: CASSLRRIRGPLYSGANVLTF. As DNA, the CDR3 is TGTGCCAGCAGCTTAAGGCGGATAAGGGGCCCCCTTTACTCTGGGGCCAACGTCCTGACTTTC. The full variable domain, rest sourced from reference TRBV7-9 and TRBJ2-6, is DTGVSQNPRHKITKRGQNVTFRCDPISEHNRLYWYRQTLGQGPEFLTYFQNEAQLEKSRLLSDRFSAERPKGSFSTLEIQRTEQGDSAMYLCASSLRRIRGPLYSGANVLTFGAGSRLTVL.

This clonotype turned up a few times. The chain employs TRBV7-9 and TRBJ2-7; D is possibly TRBD2 (6 bases). CDR1 and CDR2 (germline): SEHNR, FQNEAQ (reference sequence). The CDR3 runs 13 residues. V lost 5 bases to trimming and J lost 6 bases, with 14 bases between them. CDR3 nucleotides: TGTGCCAGCAGCGCCGGGGGTCGTCCCGAGCAGTACGTC. Translating gives CASSAGGRPEQYV.

This clonotype has only a few counts. The V call is TRBV20-1, the J call TRBJ2-3; 9 bases line up with TRBD2. Trimming at V came to 6 bases and at J to 1 base, leaving 2 bases not matched to a gene. Per germline, CDR1 DFQATT and CDR2 SNEGSKA (reference sequence). CDR3 size: 13 residues. CDR3 sequence: CSALAGRTDTQYF. The CDR3 DNA sequence: TGCAGTGCGCTAGCGGGGCGCACAGATACGCAGTATTTT.

This clonotype was observed a handful of times. This rearrangement joins TRBV20-1 to TRBJ1-3, with no clear D. Trimming pared 8 bases from V and 0 bases from J, leaving 14 bases between. The CDR3 has 14 residues. Germline CDR1 and CDR2: DFQATT and SNEGSKA (reference sequence). The CDR3 bases are TGCAGTACGATTAAGGACGGCTCTGGAAACACCATATATTTT. Its protein is CSTIKDGSGNTIYF.

This clonotype was picked up many times. V gene TRBV5-1 combines with J gene TRBJ2-6, with 10 bases lining up with TRBD1. V lost 4 bases, J lost 2 bases, and 9 bases stayed unmatched. The CDR3 consists of 18 residues. The germline gives CDR1 SGHRS, CDR2 YFSETQ. CDR3 region: CASSPQGQGWTGANVLTF. CDR3 DNA sequence: TGCGCCAGCAGCCCCCAGGGACAGGGGTGGACTGGGGCCAACGTCCTGACTTTC.

This clonotype appeared many times. The genes are TRBV29-1 and TRBJ2-2; possible D gene TRBD2, 6 bases. Per germline, CDR1 SQVTM and CDR2 ANQGSEA. The CDR3 contains 12 residues. Trimming took off 7 bases at V and 4 bases at J, with 10 bases between the two ends. CDR3 coding DNA: TGCAGCGCGGGGGTTGGCACCGGGGAGCTGTTTTTT. Translating gives CSAGVGTGELFF.

This clonotype has just a few counts. In DNA, the CDR3 is TGCAGTGCTAGCGGGCTAGCGGGCACAGATACGCAGTATTTT. This translates into CSASGLAGTDTQYF. The gene calls are TRBV20-1 and TRBJ2-3; TRBD2 matches 7 bases. V dropped 3 bases and J dropped 1; count of bases not matched to a gene: 4. The CDR3 covers 14 residues. Germline V gene sequence: CDR1 DFQATT, CDR2 SNEGSKA (reference sequence).

The J gene is TRBJ1-2, the V gene TRBV6-5; D may be TRBD1 (5 bases). In germline, CDR1 is MNHEY, CDR2 SVGAGI. V lost 0 bases and J 5 bases, leaving 7 bases between the germline ends. The CDR3 contains 13 residues. Here the CDR3 DNA reads TGTGCCAGCAGTTACTCCCGACAGTATGGCTACACCTTC. Its translation: CASSYSRQYGYTF.

As for this clonotype: The junction departs from the called germline gene at one end, perhaps through a read error. V gene TRBV28 combines with J gene TRBJ2-6; D may correspond to TRBD1 or TRBD2 (5 bases each). Germline CDR1 reads MDHEN; CDR2 reads SYDVKM. The CDR3 is 15 residues long. The CDR3 spells CASSFQDSGADVLTF. The CDR3 DNA is TGTGCCAGCAGCTTTCAGGACTCTGGGGCCGACGTCCTGACTTTC.

The V and J genes are TRBV7-4 and TRBJ1-1; tentatively, D is TRBD1 (6 bases). V was pared by 5 bases and J by 1 base, with 20 bases between. There are 17 residues in the CDR3. Germline V lookup: CDR1 SGHVT, CDR2 SQSDAQ. CDR3 loop: CASSPYSGGAKNTEAFF. The CDR3, as DNA: TGTGCCAGCAGCCCCTACAGCGGGGGGGCCAAGAACACTGAAGCTTTCTTT. Complete variable domain (other parts from reference TRBV7-4 and TRBJ1-1): GAGVSQSPRYKVAKRGRDVALRCDSISGHVTLYWYRQTLGQGSEVLTYSQSDAQRDKSGRPSGRFSAERPERSVSTLKIQRTEQGDSAVYLCASSPYSGGAKNTEAFFGQGTRLTVV.

The gene calls are TRBV4-1 and TRBJ1-5; 8 bases fit TRBD1. The CDR3 loop spans 15 amino acids. CDR1 is MGHRA and CDR2 is YSYEKL in the germline V gene. V lost 3 bases, J lost 4 bases, and 5 bases stayed unmatched. The CDR3 is CASSQYRGGNQPQHF. In nucleotides, the CDR3 is TGCGCCAGCAGCCAGTACAGGGGGGGGAATCAGCCCCAGCATTTT.

This clonotype has a handful of counts. This rearrangement joins TRBV5-5 to TRBJ2-4; D not resolved. This CDR3 has 14 amino acids. V lost 0 bases and J lost 8, with 12 bases in between. Germline CDR1 is SGHKS and CDR2 is YYEKEE (reference sequence). CDR3 sequence (DNA): TGTGCCAGCAGCTTGGCCAACCTTTTAGACATTCAGTACTTC. Protein product: CASSLANLLDIQYF.

The chain carries TRBV6-8 and TRBJ1-6; tentative D call: TRBD1 (5 bases). Germline V gene data show CDR1 as MNHGY and CDR2 as SAAAGT. Trimming removed 4 bases from V and 8 bases from J, with 15 bases in between. The CDR3 contains 15 residues. Here the CDR3 DNA reads TGTGCCAGCAGTTGGGACGTCCTGAAGGATTCACCCCTCCACTTT. This encodes CASSWDVLKDSPLHF.

This clonotype showed up many times. The gene calls are TRBV12-3 or TRBV12-4 and TRBJ2-1; D is possibly TRBD2 (5 bases). V shed 5 bases and J shed 4 bases, with 9 bases lying between them. The CDR3 is 13 residues long. CDR3 in DNA: TGTGCCAGCAGTATAGGCGGGTACAATGAGCAGTTCTTC. Translation gives CASSIGGYNEQFF.

This clonotype was picked up many times. The chain carries TRBV9 and TRBJ2-7; possibly TRBD1 for D (6 bases). This CDR3 spans 15 amino acids. V lost 4 bases and J 2 bases, leaving 16 bases between the germline ends. CDR1 and CDR2 from the germline V gene are SGDLS and YYNGEE. CDR3 sequence: CASSQDSIPTYEQYF. Here the CDR3 DNA reads TGTGCCAGCAGCCAGGACAGCATACCTACCTACGAGCAGTACTTC. The full variable domain, with the rest looked up from reference TRBV9 and TRBJ2-7, is DSGVTQTPKHLITATGQRVTLRCSPRSGDLSVYWYQQSLDQGLQFLIQYYNGEERAKGNILERFSAQQFPDLHSELNLSSLELGDSALYFCASSQDSIPTYEQYFGPGTRLTVT.

This clonotype was picked up a small number of times. The chain has TRBV21-1 and TRBJ1-1; no check of the table's D call, TRBD1, against the DNA was made. TRBV21-1 is designated a pseudogene. The CDR3 sequence is 15 residues long. The CDR3 DNA is TGTGCCAGCAGCAAAGCCTCGGACAGGGGAGTTGAAGCTTTCTTT. It yields the protein CASSKASDRGVEAFF.

In this sample, this clonotype turned up a few times. The chain couples TRBV5-5 to TRBJ2-5; weak D call: TRBD2 (6 bases). Germline lookup yields CDR1 SGHKS and CDR2 YYEKEE (reference sequence). V lost 3 bases and J lost 5, with 11 bases in between. This CDR3 contains 13 residues. CDR3 coding DNA: TGTGCCAGCAGCTGGCCCCGGGGGGAGACCCAGTACTTC. Residues: CASSWPRGETQYF.

This clonotype was counted at least ten times. The chain recombines TRBV20-1 with TRBJ1-4; D is uncertain. CDR3 length: 12 amino acids. The V end was cut by 6 bases, the J end by 1 base, with 6 bases between. CDR1 DFQATT and CDR2 SNEGSKA come from the germline V gene (reference sequence). This CDR3 reads CSAPITNEKLFF. The CDR3 bases are TGCAGTGCCCCGATAACTAATGAAAAACTGTTTTTT.

This clonotype was picked up a small number of times. The V gene is TRBV7-4, the J gene TRBJ1-5; a weak D match, TRBD1 (5 bases). Trimming took off 4 bases at V and 3 bases at J, with 13 bases between the two ends. The CDR3 has 15 residues. Germline CDR1 reads SGHVT; CDR2 reads SQSDAQ. CDR3 amino acids: CASSSPRGHNQPQHF. CDR3 sequence (DNA): TGTGCCAGCAGCTCCCCGAGGGGCCACAATCAGCCCCAGCATTTT.

This clonotype has ten or more counts. This rearrangement joins TRBV5-1 to TRBJ1-3, with D tentatively TRBD1 (5 bases). V was clipped by 4 bases and J by 4 bases, with 15 bases between them. CDR1 is SGHRS and CDR2 is YFSETQ in the germline V gene. The length of the CDR3 is 15 residues. CDR3 nucleotide sequence: TGCGCCAGCAGCCCGGACGTAGGGGCCGGAAACACCATATATTTT. It encodes CASSPDVGAGNTIYF. Looking up the rest from reference TRBV5-1 and TRBJ1-3 gives the full variable domain: KAGVTQTPRYLIKTRGQQVTLSCSPISGHRSVSWYQQTPGQGLQFLFEYFSETQRNKGNFPGRFSGRQFSNSRSEMNVSTLELGDSALYLCASSPDVGAGNTIYFGEGSWLTVV.

This clonotype was seen a handful of times. V and J are TRBV25-1 and TRBJ2-5; D gene unclear. V lost 2 bases and J 5 bases, leaving 6 bases between the germline ends. The CDR3 consists of 12 residues. Looked up from germline, CDR1 is MGHDK and CDR2 is SYGVNS. The CDR3 loop is CASSENEETQYF. In DNA, the CDR3 is TGTGCCAGCAGTGAAAATGAGGAGACCCAGTACTTC.